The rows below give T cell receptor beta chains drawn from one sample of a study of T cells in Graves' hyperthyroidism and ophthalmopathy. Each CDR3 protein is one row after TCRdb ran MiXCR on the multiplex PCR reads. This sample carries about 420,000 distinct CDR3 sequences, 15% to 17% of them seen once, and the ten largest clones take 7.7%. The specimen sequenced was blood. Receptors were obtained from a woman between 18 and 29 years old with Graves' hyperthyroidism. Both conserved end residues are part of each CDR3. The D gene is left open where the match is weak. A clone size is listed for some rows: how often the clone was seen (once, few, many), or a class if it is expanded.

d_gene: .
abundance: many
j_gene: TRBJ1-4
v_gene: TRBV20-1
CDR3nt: TGCAGTGCTAGGGCTCCTCCGGGCCATGAAAAACTGTTTTTT
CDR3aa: CSARAPPGHEKLFF

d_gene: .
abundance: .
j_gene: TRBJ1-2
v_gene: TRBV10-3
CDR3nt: TGTGCCATCCACCAGGCTTGGGGAAATGGCTACACCTTC
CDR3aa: CAIHQAWGNGYTF

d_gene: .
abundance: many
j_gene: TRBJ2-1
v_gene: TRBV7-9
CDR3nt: TGTGCCAGCAGCGTGACCAATGGGGTGGGGAATGAGCAGTTCTTC
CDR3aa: CASSVTNGVGNEQFF

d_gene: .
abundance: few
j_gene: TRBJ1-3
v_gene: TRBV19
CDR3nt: TGTGCCAGTCGGGCACGTTCAAGGACCGAGTCGGGAAACACCATATATTTT
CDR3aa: CASRARSRTESGNTIYF

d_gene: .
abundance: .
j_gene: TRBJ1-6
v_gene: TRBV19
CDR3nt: TGTGCCAGTAGTGTTCAGGGCCTCGTGAATTCACCCCTCCACTTT
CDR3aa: CASSVQGLVNSPLHF

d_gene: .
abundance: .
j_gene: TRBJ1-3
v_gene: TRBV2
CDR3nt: TGTGCCAGACAAATACAGGGACGGGGAAACACCATATATTTT
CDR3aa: CARQIQGRGNTIYF

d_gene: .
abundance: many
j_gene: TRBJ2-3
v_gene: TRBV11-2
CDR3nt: TGTGCCAGCAGGCGGCGGGGAAGCACAGATACGCAGTATTTT
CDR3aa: CASRRRGSTDTQYF

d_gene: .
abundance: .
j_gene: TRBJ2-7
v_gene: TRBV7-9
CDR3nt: TGTGCCAGCAGCTTAACCTCGTTCTACGAGCAGTACTTC
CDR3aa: CASSLTSFYEQYF

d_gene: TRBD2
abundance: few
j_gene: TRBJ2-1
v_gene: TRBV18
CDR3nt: TGTGCCAGCTCACCCTCGACTAGCGGGAGAAGCATAAAAAATGAGCAGTTCTTC
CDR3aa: CASSPSTSGRSIKNEQFF

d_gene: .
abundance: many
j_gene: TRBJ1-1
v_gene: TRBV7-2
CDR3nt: TGTGCCAGCAGCCCCTCTAGACAGAAGGCTGAAGCTTTCTTT
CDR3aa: CASSPSRQKAEAFF

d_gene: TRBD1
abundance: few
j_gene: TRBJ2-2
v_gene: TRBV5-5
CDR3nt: TGTGCCAGCAGCTTTTTTGTCCAGGGGGACACCGGGGAGCTGTTTTTT
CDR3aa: CASSFFVQGDTGELFF

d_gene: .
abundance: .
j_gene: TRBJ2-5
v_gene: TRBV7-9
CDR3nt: TGTGCCAGCAGCTTTTCTACTAGGGAAGAGACCCAGTACTTC
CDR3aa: CASSFSTREETQYF

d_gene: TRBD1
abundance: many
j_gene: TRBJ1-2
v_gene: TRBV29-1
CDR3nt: TGCAGCGTTGGGGGACAGGTTAACTATGGCTACACCTTC
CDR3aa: CSVGGQVNYGYTF

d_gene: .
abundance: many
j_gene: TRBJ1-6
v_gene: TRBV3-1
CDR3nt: TGTGCCAGCAGCCAAGTCAGGATGAATTCACCCCTCCACTTT
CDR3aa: CASSQVRMNSPLHF

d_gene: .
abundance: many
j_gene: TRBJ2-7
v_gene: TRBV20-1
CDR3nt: TGCAGTGCTCGCCGGGGCCTGCCGGGCTCCTACGAGCAGTACTTC
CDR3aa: CSARRGLPGSYEQYF

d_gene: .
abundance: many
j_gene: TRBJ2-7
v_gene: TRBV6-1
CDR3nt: TGTGCAAGCGTACAAGACTACTCCTACGAGCAGTACTTC
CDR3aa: CASVQDYSYEQYF

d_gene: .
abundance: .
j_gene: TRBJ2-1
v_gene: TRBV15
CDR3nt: TGTGCCACCAGCAGAGAACGAGCTGGGGCAGGGATGTACAATGAGCAGTTCTTC
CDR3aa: CATSRERAGAGMYNEQFF

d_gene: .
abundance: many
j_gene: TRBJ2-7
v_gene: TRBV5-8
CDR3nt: TGTGCCAGCAGCTTGGTTTTATCGGTCGAGAGATTTTACGAGCAGTACTTC
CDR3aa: CASSLVLSVERFYEQYF

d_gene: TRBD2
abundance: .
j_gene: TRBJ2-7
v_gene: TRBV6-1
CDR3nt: TGTGCCGGCAGTAAACTAGCGTACGAGCAGTACTTC
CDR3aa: CAGSKLAYEQYF

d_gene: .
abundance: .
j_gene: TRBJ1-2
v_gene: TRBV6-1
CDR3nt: TGTGCCAGCAGCTCAGGGAATGGATACGGCTACACCTTC
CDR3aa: CASSSGNGYGYTF

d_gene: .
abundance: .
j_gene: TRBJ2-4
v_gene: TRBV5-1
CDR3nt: TGCGCCAGCAGCTTGGAAGGGGGAGAGTCGAACATTCAGTACTTC
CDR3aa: CASSLEGGESNIQYF

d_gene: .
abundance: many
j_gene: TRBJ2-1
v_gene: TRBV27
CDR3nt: TGTGCCAGCAGTCCCCTCGGGAAGGACAATGAGCAGTTCTTC
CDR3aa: CASSPLGKDNEQFF

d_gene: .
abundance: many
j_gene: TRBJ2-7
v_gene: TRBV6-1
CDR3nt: TGTGCCAGCAACCCGGACGGAGTATCCTACGAGCAGTACTTC
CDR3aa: CASNPDGVSYEQYF

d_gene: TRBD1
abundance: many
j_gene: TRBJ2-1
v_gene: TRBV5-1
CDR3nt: TGCGCCAGCAGCCCCCCGTGGGGACAGGGTGTTAATGAGCAGTTCTTC
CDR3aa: CASSPPWGQGVNEQFF

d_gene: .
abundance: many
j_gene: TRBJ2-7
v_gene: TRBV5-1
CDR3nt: TGCGCCAGCAGCAAGACCGGGACGCACTACGAGCAGTACTTC
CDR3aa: CASSKTGTHYEQYF

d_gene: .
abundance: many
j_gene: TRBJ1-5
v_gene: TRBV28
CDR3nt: TGTGCCAGCAGCTCCGGAGGGGCCCGAGTATCGTGGAGCAATCAGCCCCAGCATTTT
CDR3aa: CASSSGGARVSWSNQPQHF

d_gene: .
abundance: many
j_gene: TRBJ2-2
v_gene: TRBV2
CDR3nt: TGTGCCACCTTAGGAGCCGGGGAGCTGTTTTTT
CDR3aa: CATLGAGELFF

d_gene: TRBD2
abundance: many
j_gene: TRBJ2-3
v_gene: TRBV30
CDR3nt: TGTGCCTGGAGTCCCGGGACTAGCGGGAGTCGCTCAGATACGCAGTATTTT
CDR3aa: CAWSPGTSGSRSDTQYF

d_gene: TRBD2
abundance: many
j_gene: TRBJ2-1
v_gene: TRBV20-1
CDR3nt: TGCAGTGCTACGGGACTAGCGCCCAGCTCCTACAATGAGCAGTTCTTC
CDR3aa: CSATGLAPSSYNEQFF

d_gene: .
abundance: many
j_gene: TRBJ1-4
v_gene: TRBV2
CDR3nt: TGTGCCAGCAAGCCGGGGCGGGGGGCAACTAATGAAAAACTGTTTTTT
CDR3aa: CASKPGRGATNEKLFF

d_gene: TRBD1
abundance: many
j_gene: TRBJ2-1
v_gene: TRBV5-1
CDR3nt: TGCGCCAGCAGCCTAGCACCGGGACAGGGTAACAATGAGCAGTTCTTC
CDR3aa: CASSLAPGQGNNEQFF

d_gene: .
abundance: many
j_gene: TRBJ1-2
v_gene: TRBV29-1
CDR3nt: TGCAGCGTTGAAAGGTCTCGTGGGAGTCGGGGCTACACCTTC
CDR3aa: CSVERSRGSRGYTF

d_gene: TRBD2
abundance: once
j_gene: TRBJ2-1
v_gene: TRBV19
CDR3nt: TGTGCCAGTAGTAGAGGGACTAGCGGGAGAGGTGAGCAGTTCTTC
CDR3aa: CASSRGTSGRGEQFF